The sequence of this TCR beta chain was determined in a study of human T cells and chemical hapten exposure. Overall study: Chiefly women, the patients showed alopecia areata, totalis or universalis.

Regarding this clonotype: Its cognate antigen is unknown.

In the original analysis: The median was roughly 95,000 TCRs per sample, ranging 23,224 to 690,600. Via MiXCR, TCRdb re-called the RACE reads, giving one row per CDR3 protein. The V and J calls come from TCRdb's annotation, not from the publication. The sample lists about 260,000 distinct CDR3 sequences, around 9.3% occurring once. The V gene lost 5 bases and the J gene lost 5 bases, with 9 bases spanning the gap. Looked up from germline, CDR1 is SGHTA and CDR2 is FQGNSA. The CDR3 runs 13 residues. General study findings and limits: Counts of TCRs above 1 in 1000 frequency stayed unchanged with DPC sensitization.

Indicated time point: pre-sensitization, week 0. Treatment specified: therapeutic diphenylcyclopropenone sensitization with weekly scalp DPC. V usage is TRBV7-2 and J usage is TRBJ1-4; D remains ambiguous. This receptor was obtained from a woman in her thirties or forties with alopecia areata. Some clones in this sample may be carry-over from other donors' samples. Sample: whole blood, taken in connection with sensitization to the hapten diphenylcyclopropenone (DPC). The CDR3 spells CASSRDQNEKLFF. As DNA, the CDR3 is TGTGCCAGCAGCCGTGACCAGAATGAAAAACTGTTTTTT.